This T cell receptor (beta chain) comes out of a study of control samples from healthy donors and cancer patients. The sample holds one count of this clone. The assay was immunoSEQ multiplex PCR, and TCRdb's table has in-frame clones only and misses some. This sample has 110,000 to 150,000 clones, with roughly nine tenths found just once. Germline assignment: CDR1 SEHNR and CDR2 FQNEAQ (reference sequence). The CDR3 runs 15 residues. The ends were cut back, 2 bases at V and 4 bases at J, with 11 bases in the middle. The genes are TRBV7-9 and TRBJ1-4, with D unclear. This sequence was found in a man between 18 and 35 years old in good health. Material: blood. The CDR3 bases are TGTGCCAGCAGCTTACCCGGGAACCTTAATGAAAAACTGTTTTTT. Residues: CASSLPGNLNEKLFF.